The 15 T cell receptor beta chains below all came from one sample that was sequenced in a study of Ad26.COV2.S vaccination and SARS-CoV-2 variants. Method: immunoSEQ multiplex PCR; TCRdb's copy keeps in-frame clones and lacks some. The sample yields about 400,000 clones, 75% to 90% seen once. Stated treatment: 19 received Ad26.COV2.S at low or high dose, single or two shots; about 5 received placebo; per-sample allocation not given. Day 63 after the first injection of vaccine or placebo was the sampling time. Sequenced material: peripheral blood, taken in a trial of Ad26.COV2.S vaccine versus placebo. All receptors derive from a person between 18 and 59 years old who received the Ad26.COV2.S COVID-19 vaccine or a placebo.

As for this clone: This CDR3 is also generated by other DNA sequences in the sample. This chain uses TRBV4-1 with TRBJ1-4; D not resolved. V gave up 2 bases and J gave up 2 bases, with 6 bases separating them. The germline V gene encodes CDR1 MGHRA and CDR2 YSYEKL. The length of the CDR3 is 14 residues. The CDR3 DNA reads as TGCGCCAGCAGCCAAACCGGGACTAATGAAAAACTGTTTTTT. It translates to CASSQTGTNEKLFF.

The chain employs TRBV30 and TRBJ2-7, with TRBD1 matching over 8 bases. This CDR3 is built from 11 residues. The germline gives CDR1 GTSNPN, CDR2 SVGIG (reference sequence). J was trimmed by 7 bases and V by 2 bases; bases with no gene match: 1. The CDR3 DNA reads TGTGCCTGGAGTACAGGGGGGGAGCAGTACTTC. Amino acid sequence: CAWSTGGEQYF.

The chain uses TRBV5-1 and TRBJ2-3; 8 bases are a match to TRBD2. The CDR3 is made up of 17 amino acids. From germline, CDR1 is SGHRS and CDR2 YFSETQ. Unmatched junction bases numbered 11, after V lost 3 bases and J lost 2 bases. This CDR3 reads CASSWGRREAYTDTQYF. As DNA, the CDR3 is TGCGCCAGCAGCTGGGGGAGGCGGGAGGCCTACACAGATACGCAGTATTTT.

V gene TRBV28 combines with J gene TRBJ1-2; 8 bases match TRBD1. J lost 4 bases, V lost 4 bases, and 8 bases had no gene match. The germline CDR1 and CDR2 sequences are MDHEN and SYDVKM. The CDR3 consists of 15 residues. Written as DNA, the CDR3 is TGTGCCAGCAGTTCCCCACGCGGACAGGGCTATGGCTACACCTTC. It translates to CASSSPRGQGYGYTF.

CDR3: CACLVGSSYNEQFF. The CDR3 nucleotides read TGTGCCTGCCTAGTGGGTAGCTCCTACAATGAGCAGTTCTTC. The V and J genes are TRBV30 and TRBJ2-1; D uncertain. This CDR3 contains 14 residues. The germline V gene has CDR1 GTSNPN and CDR2 SVGIG (reference sequence). Deletions cut 6 bases from V and 0 bases from J, with 12 bases between.

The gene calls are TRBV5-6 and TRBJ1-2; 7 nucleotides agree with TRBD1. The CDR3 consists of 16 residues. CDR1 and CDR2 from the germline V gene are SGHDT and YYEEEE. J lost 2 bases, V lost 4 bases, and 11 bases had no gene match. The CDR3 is CASSANTAGQNYGYTF. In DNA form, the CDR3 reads TGTGCCAGCAGCGCCAACACCGCGGGACAGAACTATGGCTACACCTTC.

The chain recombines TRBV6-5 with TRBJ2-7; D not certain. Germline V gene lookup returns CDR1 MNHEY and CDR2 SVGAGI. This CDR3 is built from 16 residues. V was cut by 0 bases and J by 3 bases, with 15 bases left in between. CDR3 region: CASSYSSSASGYEQYF. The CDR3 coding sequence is TGTGCCAGCAGTTACTCGAGCAGCGCTTCGGGCTACGAGCAGTACTTC.

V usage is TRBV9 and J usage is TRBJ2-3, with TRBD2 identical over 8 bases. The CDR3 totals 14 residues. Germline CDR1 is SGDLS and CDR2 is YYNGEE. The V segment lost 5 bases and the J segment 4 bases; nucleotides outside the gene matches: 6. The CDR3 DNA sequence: TGTGCCAGCAGTTCCAGCGGGAGTTCAGATACGCAGTATTTT. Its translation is CASSSSGSSDTQYF.

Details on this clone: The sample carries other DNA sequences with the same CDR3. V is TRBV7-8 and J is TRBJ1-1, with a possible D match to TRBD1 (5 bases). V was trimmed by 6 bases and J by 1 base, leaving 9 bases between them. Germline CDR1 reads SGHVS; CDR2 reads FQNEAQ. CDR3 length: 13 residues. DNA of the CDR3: TGTGCCAGCAGTTGGGGCAGGAACACTGAAGCTTTCTTT. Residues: CASSWGRNTEAFF.

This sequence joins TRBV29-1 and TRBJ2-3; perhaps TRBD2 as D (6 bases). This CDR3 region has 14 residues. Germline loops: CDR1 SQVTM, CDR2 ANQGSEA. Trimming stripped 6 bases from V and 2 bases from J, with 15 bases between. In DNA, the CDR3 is TGCAGCGTGGGTAAGGCGGGGCTCACAGATACGCAGTATTTT. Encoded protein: CSVGKAGLTDTQYF.

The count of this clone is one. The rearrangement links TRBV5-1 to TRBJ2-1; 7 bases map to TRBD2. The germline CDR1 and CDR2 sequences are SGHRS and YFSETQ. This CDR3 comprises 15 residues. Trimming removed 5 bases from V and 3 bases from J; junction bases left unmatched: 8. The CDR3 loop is CASRFPGGLYNEQFF. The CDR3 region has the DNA TGCGCCAGCAGGTTCCCGGGAGGACTCTACAATGAGCAGTTCTTC.

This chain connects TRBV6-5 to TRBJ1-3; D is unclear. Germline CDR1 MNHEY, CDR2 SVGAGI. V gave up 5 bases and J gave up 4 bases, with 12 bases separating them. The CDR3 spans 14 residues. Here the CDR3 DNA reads TGTGCCAGCAGTAGCCGGTTTAACGGAAACACCATATATTTT. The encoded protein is CASSSRFNGNTIYF.

CDR3 in DNA: TGTGCCAGCAGCCAAAACTTATGGGCAGGGAACACTGAAGCTTTCTTT. Its translation is CASSQNLWAGNTEAFF. This chain joins TRBV4-2 and TRBJ1-1, with unresolved D. Germline CDR1 LGHNA, CDR2 YNFKEQ. V was clipped by 2 bases and J by 1 base, with 14 bases between them. The CDR3 consists of 16 residues.

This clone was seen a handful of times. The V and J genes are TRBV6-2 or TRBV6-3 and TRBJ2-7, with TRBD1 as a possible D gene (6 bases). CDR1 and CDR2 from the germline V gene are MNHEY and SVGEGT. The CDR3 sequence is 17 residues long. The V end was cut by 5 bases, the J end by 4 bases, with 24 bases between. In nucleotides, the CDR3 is TGTGCCAGCAGTCCGGACGCCGGACAGATAGGGAATTACGAGCAGTACTTC. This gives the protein CASSPDAGQIGNYEQYF.

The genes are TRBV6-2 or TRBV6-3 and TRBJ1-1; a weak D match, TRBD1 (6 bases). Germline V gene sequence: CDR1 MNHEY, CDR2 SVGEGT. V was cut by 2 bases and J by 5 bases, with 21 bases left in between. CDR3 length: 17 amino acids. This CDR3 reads CASSYGVGRGARTEAFF. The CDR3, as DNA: TGTGCCAGCAGTTACGGGGTCGGACGGGGGGCGCGAACTGAAGCTTTCTTT.